The 10 T cell receptor beta chains listed next were all sequenced from one sample in a study of CD8+ T cells in alopecia areata (dated by TCRdb to the late 2010s). Libraries were built with the immunoSEQ multiplex PCR assay. To provide template for TCR sequencing, every sample had RNA extracted and reverse transcribed into cDNA. TCRdb took over this immuneACCESS table, retaining in-frame rearrangements with V and J assigned. Such tables are incomplete; in checked studies, under half of the missing clones stem from an unresolved V gene, and the remainder is unexplained. For this sample there are 150,000 to 200,000 clones; 65% to 75% appear just once. Over 9.5% of the sample comes from the top ten. Per the publication, the time point label means: baseline before oral tofacitinib. The sequencing here drew on CD8+ T cells sorted from blood, taken at week 0. These TCRs come from a human donor with alopecia areata.

This clone was recorded once. V is TRBV13 and J is TRBJ2-3; D gene uncertain. V was trimmed by 2 bases and J by 4 bases, leaving 7 bases between them. The germline CDR1 and CDR2 sequences are PRHDT and FYEKMQ (reference sequence). The CDR3 has 13 residues. In DNA, the CDR3 is TGTGCCAGCAGCTTATCCGGGTCAGATACGCAGTATTTT. It codes for CASSLSGSDTQYF.

This clone was detected only a few times. V usage is TRBV6-1 and J usage is TRBJ2-7; D might be TRBD2 (6 bases). Per the germline V gene, CDR1 is MNHNS and CDR2 is SASEGT. The V gene lost 4 bases and the J gene lost 5 bases, with 15 bases spanning the gap. The CDR3 has 14 amino acids. The chain's CDR3 is CASSVPGEFNEQYF. The CDR3 nucleotides read TGTGCCAGCAGTGTGCCGGGGGAATTTAACGAGCAGTACTTC.

The chain couples TRBV30 to TRBJ1-3, with D maybe TRBD1 (6 bases). This CDR3 has 14 residues. Germline CDR1 and CDR2: GTSNPN and SVGIG (reference sequence). The ends were cut back, 6 bases at V and 2 bases at J, with 14 bases in the middle. The CDR3 DNA is TGTGCCTGCGGTGAGACAGGCCCTGGAAACACCATATATTTT. Residues: CACGETGPGNTIYF.

The chain has TRBV7-3 and TRBJ2-2, with a possible D match to TRBD2 (5 bases). Germline V CDR1 and CDR2: SGHTA, FQGTGA. The CDR3 is made up of 16 amino acids. Trimming removed 6 bases from V and 8 bases from J, with 22 bases in between. Here the CDR3 DNA reads TGTGCCAGCAGTTCATATATAGACGGGGAACTAGGGGAGCTGTTTTTT. This translates into CASSSYIDGELGELFF.

The V gene is TRBV13, the J gene TRBJ1-4; 8 positions match TRBD1. With V trimmed by 2 bases and J by 3 bases, 2 bases remained unmatched. Germline CDR1 is PRHDT and CDR2 is FYEKMQ (reference sequence). The CDR3 extends over 15 amino acids. As DNA, the CDR3 is TGTGCCAGCAGCTTATCCAGGGGGCCTAATGAAAAACTGTTTTTT. It encodes CASSLSRGPNEKLFF. The variable domain in full, completed from reference TRBV13 and TRBJ1-4, reads AAGVIQSPRHLIKEKRETATLKCYPIPRHDTVYWYQQGPGQDPQFLISFYEKMQSDKGSIPDRFSAQQFSDYHSELNMSSLELGDSALYFCASSLSRGPNEKLFFGSGTQLSVL.

The gene calls are TRBV14 and TRBJ2-2; 8 bases fit TRBD1. V shed 4 bases and J 4 bases; nucleotides not matched to a gene: 8. The V gene's germline CDR1 is SGHDN and CDR2 FVKESK. The CDR3 loop spans 16 amino acids. CDR3 amino acids: CASSPKSGTGTGELFF. For the CDR3, the DNA is TGTGCCAGCAGCCCTAAGTCCGGGACAGGCACCGGGGAGCTGTTTTTT. Variable domain in full (rest from reference TRBV14 and TRBJ2-2): EAGVTQFPSHSVIEKGQTVTLRCDPISGHDNLYWYRRVMGKEIKFLLHFVKESKQDESGMPNNRFLAERTGGTYSTLKVQPAELEDSGVYFCASSPKSGTGTGELFFGEGSRLTVL.

This clone showed up just a few times. CDR3 bases: TGTGCCAGCAGTCCAGGGGTGGCCTCTGGGGCCAACGTCCTGACTTTC. Encoded protein: CASSPGVASGANVLTF. The V gene is TRBV14, the J gene TRBJ2-6, with D perhaps matching TRBD1 (6 bases). The CDR3 covers 16 residues. The V end was cut by 6 bases, the J end by 0 bases, with 12 bases between. Germline values: CDR1 SGHDN, CDR2 FVKESK.

This chain connects TRBV4-1 to TRBJ1-1, with D perhaps TRBD1 (6 bases). V gave up 4 bases and J gave up 4 bases, with 19 bases separating them. The germline V gene encodes CDR1 MGHRA and CDR2 YSYEKL. The CDR3 consists of 16 residues. For the CDR3, the DNA is TGCGCCAGCAGCCCCCCTGGGGGGCGGTGGCCCACTGAAGCTTTCTTT. Translating it yields CASSPPGGRWPTEAFF.

V and J are TRBV21-1 and TRBJ2-6; the D call in the table, TRBD2, was not verified against the DNA. TRBV21-1 constitutes a pseudogene. There are 19 residues in the CDR3. The CDR3 DNA sequence: TGTGCCAGCAGCAAAGGAGAGGGAAGGGTATCGCCCGGGGCCAACGTCCTGACTTTC. This encodes CASSKGEGRVSPGANVLTF.

The genes are TRBV6-5 and TRBJ1-5; 8 positions match TRBD1. Trimming cost V 6 bases and J 7 bases; bases outside gene matches: 5. Germline values: CDR1 MNHEY, CDR2 SVGAGI. CDR3 size: 13 residues. CDR3 sequence reads: CASSRGLFQPQHF. The CDR3 bases are TGTGCCAGCAGCAGGGGGCTATTCCAGCCCCAGCATTTT.